The next 14 T cell receptor beta chains were all read from a single sample in a study of blood T cell repertoires in COVID-19. Only in-frame clones appear in the TCRdb table, and some are missing; sequencing was by immunoSEQ multiplex PCR. Here the sample spans roughly 330,000 clones, around 90% being singletons. Sequenced input: PBMCs or T cells enriched from blood (not recorded which). The receptor set was obtained from a man aged 30 to 45 who had recovered from COVID-19.

V usage is TRBV28 and J usage is TRBJ2-7, with D possibly matching TRBD1 (5 bases). V lost 2 bases and J 2 bases, leaving 13 bases between the germline ends. CDR3 length: 15 amino acids. Germline CDR1 reads MDHEN; CDR2 reads SYDVKM. The CDR3 sequence: CASSLRQGWTYEQYF. DNA for the CDR3: TGTGCCAGCAGTTTAAGGCAGGGTTGGACCTACGAGCAGTACTTC.

This chain joins TRBV11-2 and TRBJ2-3; no firm D call. V was cut by 1 base and J by 1 base, with 9 bases left in between. The CDR3 spans 15 residues. The germline V gene encodes CDR1 SGHAT and CDR2 FQNNGV. This CDR3 is CASSLGWAGTDTQYF. The CDR3 bases are TGTGCCAGCAGCTTAGGGTGGGCCGGCACAGATACGCAGTATTTT.

This sequence joins TRBV11-2 and TRBJ2-2; TRBD2 matches 11 bases. CDR3 length: 15 amino acids. Losses at the gene ends were 8 bases for V and 1 base for J; bases not matched to a gene: 3. Per the germline V gene, CDR1 is SGHAT and CDR2 is FQNNGV. CDR3: CASGLAGGNTGELFF. DNA of the CDR3: TGTGCCAGCGGTCTAGCGGGGGGGAACACCGGGGAGCTGTTTTTT.

This chain uses TRBV6-2 or TRBV6-3 with TRBJ2-7, with 8 bases aligning to TRBD1. Germline CDR1 MNHEY, CDR2 SVGEGT. The CDR3 has 16 amino acids. J lost 4 bases, V lost 1 base, and 9 bases had no gene match. CDR3 loop: CASSYLRTGSAYEQYF. The CDR3 bases are TGTGCCAGCAGTTACTTAAGGACAGGGTCGGCTTACGAGCAGTACTTC.

The chain links TRBV7-9 to TRBJ2-5; D remains ambiguous. Germline lookup yields CDR1 SEHNR and CDR2 FQNEAQ (reference sequence). Trimming took 2 bases from V and 1 from J, leaving 14 bases between them. The CDR3 is made up of 16 amino acids. In DNA form, the CDR3 reads TGTGCCAGCAGCTTAATTGTAGAGACTGCCCAAGAGACCCAGTACTTC. Residues: CASSLIVETAQETQYF.

This clone was seen only a few times. This chain links TRBV2 with TRBJ1-6, with 10 bases fitting TRBD1. This CDR3 contains 15 residues. Germline values: CDR1 SNHLY, CDR2 FYNNEI. Losses at the gene ends were 6 bases for V and 15 bases for J; bases not matched to a gene: 14. The CDR3 reads CASSKDRGKALHLHF. In DNA form, the CDR3 reads TGTGCCAGCAGCAAGGACAGGGGGAAGGCTCTCCACCTCCACTTT.

The V and J genes are TRBV4-1 and TRBJ2-3, with D possibly matching TRBD2 (6 bases). Per the germline V gene, CDR1 is MGHRA and CDR2 is YSYEKL. The length of the CDR3 is 13 residues. V was cut by 1 base and J by 12 bases, with 14 bases left in between. The CDR3 spells CASSQGTGTFQYF. The DNA for the CDR3 is TGCGCCAGCAGCCAAGGTACCGGGACTTTCCAGTATTTT.

This chain connects TRBV11-2 to TRBJ1-5, with D perhaps matching TRBD1 (5 bases). V lost 0 bases to trimming and J lost 2 bases, with 11 bases between them. The CDR3 has 16 residues. Germline lookup yields CDR1 SGHAT and CDR2 FQNNGV. This CDR3 reads CASSLDGGDGNQPQHF. The CDR3 DNA reads as TGTGCCAGCAGCTTAGATGGGGGGGACGGCAATCAGCCCCAGCATTTT.

As to this clone: A far bigger clonotype differs at one base, so this is likely a read error. This chain joins TRBV7-2 and TRBJ1-5, with 7 positions matching TRBD1. Unmatched junction bases numbered 2, after V lost 4 bases and J lost 2 bases. The CDR3 runs 14 residues. Germline CDR1 reads SGHTA; CDR2 reads FQGNSA. The CDR3 region is CASSSTGGNQPQHF. DNA for the CDR3: TGTGCCAGCAGCTCAACAGGGGGCAATCAGCCCCAGCATTTT.

The gene calls are TRBV19 and TRBJ2-3; 7 positions agree with TRBD1. Germline loops: CDR1 LNHDA, CDR2 SQIVND (reference sequence). The ends lost 7 bases at V and 3 bases at J; junction bases unmatched: 7. The CDR3 runs to 14 residues. In DNA, the CDR3 is TGTGCCAGTAACGAGGGGGCAGGGACAGATACGCAGTATTTT. Its translation is CASNEGAGTDTQYF.

The gene calls are TRBV30 and TRBJ1-5; unclear D gene. The CDR3 has 13 residues. V lost 1 base, J lost 2 bases, and 6 bases lay in between. Germline CDR1 reads GTSNPN; CDR2 reads SVGIG (reference sequence). The CDR3 DNA reads TGTGCCTGGAGTGAGACACGCAATCAGCCCCAGCATTTT. Translation: CAWSETRNQPQHF.

This chain links TRBV7-9 with TRBJ1-3; 10 bases are shared with TRBD1. The ends lost 5 bases at V and 1 base at J; junction bases unmatched: 17. Germline V CDR1 and CDR2: SEHNR, FQNEAQ (reference sequence). The CDR3 totals 20 residues. CDR3: CASSTPGQGFLDPSGNTIYF. The CDR3 bases are TGTGCCAGCAGCACCCCGGGACAGGGGTTTTTAGATCCATCTGGAAACACCATATATTTT.

This clone has more than one count but fewer than ten. CDR3 DNA: TGTGCCAGCAGTTCGGAGCCCTTGGGTCAGCCCCAGCATTTT. This encodes CASSSEPLGQPQHF. The gene calls are TRBV2 and TRBJ1-5; no firm D call. The germline V gene has CDR1 SNHLY and CDR2 FYNNEI. V was shortened by 5 bases and J by 6 bases, with 14 bases between the two germline ends. There are 14 residues in the CDR3.

The chain combines TRBV12-5 with TRBJ1-2, with a weak D call TRBD1 (5 bases). This CDR3 is 13 amino acids long. Trimming took 1 base from V and 5 from J, leaving 8 bases between them. CDR1 is LGHNT and CDR2 is FRNRAP in the germline V gene. The CDR3 nucleotides read TGTGCTAGTGGTTTGGGACAGACATATGGCTACACCTTC. It translates to CASGLGQTYGYTF. Full variable domain (missing parts from reference TRBV12-5 and TRBJ1-2): DARVTQTPRHKVTEMGQEVTMRCQPILGHNTVFWYRQTMMQGLELLAYFRNRAPLDDSGMPKDRFSAEMPDATLATLKIQPSEPRDSAVYFCASGLGQTYGYTFGSGTRLTVV.